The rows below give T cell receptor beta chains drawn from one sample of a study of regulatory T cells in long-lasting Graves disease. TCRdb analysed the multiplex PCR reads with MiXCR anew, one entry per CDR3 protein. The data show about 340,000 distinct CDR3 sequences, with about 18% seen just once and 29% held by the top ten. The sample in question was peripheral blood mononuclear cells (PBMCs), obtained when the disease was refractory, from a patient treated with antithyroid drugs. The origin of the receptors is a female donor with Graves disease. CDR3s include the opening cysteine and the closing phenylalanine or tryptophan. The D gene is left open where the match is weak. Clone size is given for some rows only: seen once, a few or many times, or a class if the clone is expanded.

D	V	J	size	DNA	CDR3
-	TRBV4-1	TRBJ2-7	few	TGCGCCAGCAGCCAAGAAGAATCGGGAGAGCAGTACTTC	CASSQEESGEQYF
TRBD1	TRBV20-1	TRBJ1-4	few	TGCAGTGCTAGAGATCCAGGGACAGGTTATAATGAAAAACTGTTTTTT	CSARDPGTGYNEKLFF
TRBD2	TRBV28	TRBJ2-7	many	TGTGCCAGCAGTCCCGGCGGGAGGGCCTCCTACGAGCAGTACTTC	CASSPGGRASYEQYF
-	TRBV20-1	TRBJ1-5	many	TGCAGTGCTAGAGATCTGGGGGGTAGCAATCAGCCCCAGCATTTT	CSARDLGGSNQPQHF
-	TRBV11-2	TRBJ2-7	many	TGTGCCAGCAGCTTAGGTAGGACGGGGACCTACGAGCAGTACTTC	CASSLGRTGTYEQYF
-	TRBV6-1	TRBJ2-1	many	TGTGCCAGCAGCCGAATAGGGTGGGGACAATGGGACAATGAGCAGTTCTTC	CASSRIGWGQWDNEQFF
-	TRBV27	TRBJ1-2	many	TGTGCCAGCAGCCCACCCCCCGTAGGCAGTGGCTACACCTTC	CASSPPPVGSGYTF
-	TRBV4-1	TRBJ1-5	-	TGCGCCAGCAGCCAAGGGGGGTACGGGGTAGGACAGCCCCAGCATTTT	CASSQGGYGVGQPQHF
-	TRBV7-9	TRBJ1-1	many	TGTGCCAGCAGCGAGACGGACACTGAAGCTTTCTTT	CASSETDTEAFF
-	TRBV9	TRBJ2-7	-	TGTGCCAGCAGCGTGGGCAGCTCAGATTACGAGCAGTACTTC	CASSVGSSDYEQYF
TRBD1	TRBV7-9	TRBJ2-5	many	TGTGCCAGCAGCACGACAGGGGGCGCGTTGGAGACCCAGTACTTC	CASSTTGGALETQYF
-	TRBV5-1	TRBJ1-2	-	TGCGCCAGCAGGTCTACAGGGCTTTTGGGCTATGGCTACACCTTC	CASRSTGLLGYGYTF
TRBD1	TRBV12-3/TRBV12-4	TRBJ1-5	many	TGTGCCAGCAGGGACAGGTCGTATAGCAATCAGCCCCAGCATTTT	CASRDRSYSNQPQHF
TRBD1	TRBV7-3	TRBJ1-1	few	TGTGCCAGCAGCCGAACAGGGGTGGACACTGAAGCTTTCTTT	CASSRTGVDTEAFF
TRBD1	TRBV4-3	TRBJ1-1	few	TGCGCCAGCAGCCAATTACCGGGACAGCAAGCTTTCTTT	CASSQLPGQQAFF
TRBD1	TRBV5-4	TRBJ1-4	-	TGTGCCAGCAGCGAAGACAGGGGCCTTAATGAAAAACTGTTTTTT	CASSEDRGLNEKLFF
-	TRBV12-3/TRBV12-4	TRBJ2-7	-	TGTGCCAGCAGCTGGGACAACGACTACGAGCAGTACTTC	CASSWDNDYEQYF
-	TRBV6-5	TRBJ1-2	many	TGTGCCAGCAGTTACGTCGGGACTGCGGCCCACTTGGTCAACTATGGCTACACCTTC	CASSYVGTAAHLVNYGYTF
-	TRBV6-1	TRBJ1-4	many	TGTGCCAGCAGTACCCTCCAAGGGGAAAAACTGTTTTTT	CASSTLQGEKLFF
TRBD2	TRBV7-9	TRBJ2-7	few	TGTGCCAGCACCGTGGGACTAGCGGGTTACGAGCAGTACTTC	CASTVGLAGYEQYF
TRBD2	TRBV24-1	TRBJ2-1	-	TGTGCCACCAGTGCCCCGACTAGCGGGAGTGGGCATGAGCAGTTCTTC	CATSAPTSGSGHEQFF
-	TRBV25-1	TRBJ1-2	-	TGTGCCAGCAGTAGAGGGGAGGGCTTCTATGGCTACACCTTC	CASSRGEGFYGYTF
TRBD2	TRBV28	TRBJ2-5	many	TGTGCCAGCTCTTGGGGGGGAAAAGAGACCCAGTACTTC	CASSWGGKETQYF
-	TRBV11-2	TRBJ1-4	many	TGTGCCAGCAGCCCTCGTCTCACCGCAACTAATGAAAAACTGTTTTTT	CASSPRLTATNEKLFF
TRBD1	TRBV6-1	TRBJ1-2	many	TGTGCCAGCAGAAGGACAGGGGGTCACTATGGCTACACCTTC	CASRRTGGHYGYTF
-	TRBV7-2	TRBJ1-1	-	TGTGCCAGCAGCACCTCGACCAGATTGAACACTGAAGCTTTCTTT	CASSTSTRLNTEAFF
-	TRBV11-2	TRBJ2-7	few	TGTGCCAGCAGCTTAAGGGCTGACTACTCAGAGCAGTACTTC	CASSLRADYSEQYF
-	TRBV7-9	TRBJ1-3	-	TGTGCCAGCAGCTTATTGGGGCACACCATATATTTT	CASSLLGHTIYF
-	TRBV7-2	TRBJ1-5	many	TGTGCCAGCAGCTTCAGGGGTGGTGGGCCCCAGCATTTT	CASSFRGGGPQHF